The entry below gives a single TCR beta chain sequence along with its context. The antigen it recognizes is unknown. Per-nucleotide qualities are absent, and no much larger clonotype sits a single base away. At one collaborating source in Seattle, patients were enrolled during active infection and were followed longitudinally through the course of disease. Whole blood was collected in K2EDTA tubes by collaborating institutions according to the institutions' own protocols. For TCRbeta analysis, collaborators shipped samples in one of three forms: frozen whole blood, isolated PBMCs, or DNA extracted from either of those sample types. The entry originates in a study of blood T cell repertoires in COVID-19 (dated by TCRdb to about 2020). For the wider study: Collaborator samples came from the United States, Italy and Spain and covered acute and convalescent phases of COVID-19. The prospective study material was composed of cDNA or gDNA derived from T cells, B-cell-depleted T cells, or PBMCs. Where available, HLA class I and class II types were obtained from metadata supplied by the sample provider rather than from assay-based typing. A de-identified subject ID, COVID-19 status, age in years and sex were almost always included in the sample metadata. A freely available public database, intended as a resource for researchers studying the immune response to SARS-CoV-2, is where the repertoires were released. The samples were drawn from the first 160 participants of the ongoing ImmuneRACE study and from 950 to 1,500 subjects provided by 6 global collaborators. Subjects who had been exposed to COVID-19, were actively infected with it, or had recovered from it provided the deeply sampled blood TCRbeta repertoires that made up the dataset. The research as a whole found: How much clinical and demographic metadata was included differed by source and by participant, and the metadata was provided uncurated.

V and J are trimmed by 3 bases and 7 bases, and the gene matches miss 9 bases of the junction. The CDR1 and CDR2 encoded by the germline V gene are SGHTA and FQGNSA. From the cysteine up to the phenylalanine, the CDR3 has a length of 15 residues. The sequence is cut down to CDR3 DNA, 45 bases in frame from base 1. The immunoSEQ Assay, a bias-controlled multiplex PCR, was used to amplify TCRbeta CDR3 regions from genomic DNA. As for the authors' bioinformatics: The number of nucleated cells in each sample was estimated from the amplification of reference gene primers within the assay. To quantify the absolute abundance of each unique TCRbeta CDR3 rearrangement, sequence reads were collapsed and filtered. For each sample, productive Simpson clonality was calculated as the square root of Simpson's diversity index over productive rearrangements. TCRdb re-hosts the immuneACCESS table, in-frame sequences only. Its copies lack some clones; in the studies checked, an unresolved V gene accounts for under half of them, and the cause for the rest is not known. V, J and clone size were drawn from that table, and D and trimming were deduced from the DNA. This sample comprises fewer than 400,000 clones, almost 90% of them detected only once. The ten largest clones add up to under 3.5% of the sample.

The receptor's source is a woman aged 30 to 39 with COVID-19, enrolled during active disease. This chain joins TRBV7-2 to TRBJ1-2, with 9 central nucleotides matching TRBD1. Sequencing was performed on peripheral blood. The CDR3 loop reads CASSFTTGGRGGYTF. The nucleotide sequence reads as follows: TGTGCCAGCAGCTTCACCACAGGGGGCCGAGGTGGCTACACCTTC.